This T cell receptor beta chain was captured in a study of blood T cell repertoires in COVID-19. Study-wide context: Sites in the United States, Italy and Spain provided acute and convalescent COVID-19 samples. Nucleic acid was either cDNA or gDNA, and it came from T cells, B-cell-depleted T cells, or PBMCs.

This clone appeared a single time. This CDR3 contains 13 residues. The V end was cut by 2 bases, the J end by 7 bases, with 7 bases between. CDR1 and CDR2 from the germline V gene are KGHDR and SFDVKD. Methods used by the authors: Amplified reference gene primers provided the basis for estimating nucleated cell counts. Profiled with immunoSEQ multiplex PCR; TCRdb holds only in-frame clones, not every one. The DNA was the basis for D and trimming; V, J and clone size are from that table. Among over 150,000 clones listed, 80% to 90% were seen once. Specimen: peripheral blood. The sequence derives from a man aged 45-65 years with active or convalescent COVID-19. The chain couples TRBV24-1 to TRBJ2-2; D uncertain. The CDR3 region is CATSDYFVGELFF. In DNA, the CDR3 is TGTGCCACCAGTGATTACTTCGTCGGGGAGCTGTTTTTT.